The next 27 T cell receptor beta chains were all read from a single sample in a study of cytomegalovirus exposure and HLA in healthy donors (dated by TCRdb to between 2016 and 2019). The protocol used for the library was the immunoSEQ multiplex PCR assay. For the multiplex PCR, a mixture combining 60 forward primers for TCR Vbeta segments and 13 reverse primers for TCR Jbeta segments was used. Here the immuneACCESS table is served through TCRdb, limited to in-frame sequences with V and J called. Missing clones are a known gap in these copies; in checked studies unresolved V genes cover under half, and the rest lacks a known reason. This sample gives 150,000 or so clones in total; around 84% of them show up just once. 3% to 3.5% of the sample goes to the ten largest clones. The sample was PBMCs. The receptors derive from a middle-aged woman in good health and CMV-seronegative.

J is TRBJ1-2 and V is TRBV7-2; D not certain. V shed 5 bases and J shed 4 bases, with 14 bases lying between them. Germline assignment: CDR1 SGHTA and CDR2 FQGNSA. This CDR3 has 14 amino acids. The chain's CDR3 is CASSRSPGSYGYTF. The CDR3 coding sequence is TGTGCCAGCAGCCGCTCCCCGGGGTCCTATGGCTACACCTTC.

This clone showed up just once. This CDR3 is CASTQRTGAFAFF. In DNA form, the CDR3 reads TGTGCCAGCACCCAAAGGACAGGGGCGTTCGCTTTCTTT. The gene calls are TRBV5-8 and TRBJ1-1, with 9 bases fitting TRBD1. The CDR3 loop spans 13 amino acids. Germline CDR1 and CDR2: SGHTS and YDEGEE. Unmatched junction bases numbered 11, after V lost 6 bases and J lost 11 bases.

The gene calls are TRBV6-5 and TRBJ1-2; tentatively, D is TRBD1 (5 bases). There are 11 residues in the CDR3. In germline, CDR1 is MNHEY, CDR2 SVGAGI. V lost 7 bases and J lost 7, with 10 bases in between. The CDR3 sequence is CASTRGGGYTF. Here the CDR3 DNA reads TGTGCCAGCACCCGGGGGGGTGGCTACACCTTC.

The chain is built from TRBV5-8 and TRBJ2-3, with 8 bases lining up with TRBD2. V lost 0 bases to trimming and J lost 2 bases; unmatched junction nucleotides: 2. CDR1 is SGHTS, CDR2 YDEGEE, per germline. The CDR3 sequence is 15 residues long. This CDR3 is CASSLERGPTDTQYF. The CDR3 DNA is TGTGCCAGCAGCTTGGAGCGGGGGCCCACAGATACGCAGTATTTT.

The chain joins TRBV5-4 to TRBJ2-3; 11 nucleotides align to TRBD2. The CDR3 contains 16 residues. Trimming took 0 bases from V and 2 from J; bases not matched to a gene: 2. Germline V gene data show CDR1 as SGHNT and CDR2 as YYREEE (reference sequence). The CDR3, as DNA: TGTGCCAGCAGCTTGGTAGCGGGGGGGCCCACAGATACGCAGTATTTT. Encoded protein: CASSLVAGGPTDTQYF.

The J gene is TRBJ1-6, the V gene TRBV11-2; TRBD1 aligns across 7 bases. CDR1 is SGHAT, CDR2 FQNNGV, per germline. The ends lost 4 bases at V and 9 bases at J; junction bases unmatched: 9. This CDR3 contains 15 residues. In nucleotides, the CDR3 is TGTGCCAGCAGCTCCCAGACAGGGCTCGGTTCACCCCTCCACTTT. It encodes CASSSQTGLGSPLHF.

This sequence joins TRBV5-4 and TRBJ1-1, with TRBD1 identical over 10 bases. Germline V gene data show CDR1 as SGHNT and CDR2 as YYREEE (reference sequence). The V and J ends lost 5 bases and 5 bases, in that order; junction bases with no gene match: 6. There are 14 residues in the CDR3. CDR3 nucleotides: TGTGCCAGCAGTAGACAGGGGGCGGATACTGAAGCTTTCTTT. Its protein product is CASSRQGADTEAFF.

The chain recombines TRBV6-1 with TRBJ1-5, with no clear D. V was clipped by 3 bases and J by 9 bases, with 15 bases between them. The CDR3 is made up of 14 amino acids. CDR1 and CDR2 from the germline V gene are MNHNS and SASEGT. CDR3 sequence reads: CASSDGHLERPQHF. The CDR3 DNA reads as TGTGCCAGCAGTGATGGGCATTTAGAACGGCCCCAGCATTTT.

The chain employs TRBV2 and TRBJ1-5; TRBD1 agrees at 8 bases. CDR1 is SNHLY, CDR2 FYNNEI, per germline. There are 16 residues in the CDR3. With 6 bases clipped from V and 6 bases from J, the junction kept 13 bases outside the gene matches. The CDR3 DNA is TGTGCCAGCAGGGGAAGGGCAGGGGGCATCGGTCAGCCCCAGCATTTT. Protein sequence: CASRGRAGGIGQPQHF.

V gene TRBV5-5 combines with J gene TRBJ2-7; possibly TRBD2 for D (5 bases). With 1 base removed from V and 3 bases from J, the gap between germline ends came to 11 bases. Germline V gives CDR1 SGHKS, CDR2 YYEKEE (reference sequence). The CDR3 totals 14 residues. CDR3 nucleotides: TGTGCCAGCAGCTTGTCCGGACTGGTCTACGAGCAGTACTTC. Translation gives CASSLSGLVYEQYF. The whole variable domain, remainder taken from reference TRBV5-5 and TRBJ2-7, is DAGVTQSPTHLIKTRGQQVTLRCSPISGHKSVSWYQQVLGQGPQFIFQYYEKEERGRGNFPDRFSARQFPNYSSELNVNALLLGDSALYLCASSLSGLVYEQYFGPGTRLTVT.

CDR3 amino acids: CASKSQLAGGYNEQFF. The CDR3 DNA is TGCGCCAGCAAATCCCAGTTAGCGGGGGGCTACAATGAGCAGTTCTTC. The V call is TRBV5-1, the J call TRBJ2-1; 10 nucleotides agree with TRBD2. The CDR3 has 16 residues. The V segment lost 6 bases and the J segment 3 bases; nucleotides outside the gene matches: 9. Looked up from germline, CDR1 is SGHRS and CDR2 is YFSETQ.

The chain combines TRBV15 with TRBJ1-5; a possible D gene is TRBD1 (5 bases). CDR1 LNHNV and CDR2 YYDKDF come from the germline V gene (reference sequence). V lost 0 bases, J lost 6 bases, and 6 bases lay in between. The CDR3 is 13 residues long. DNA of the CDR3: TGTGCCACCAGCAGAGATAGGGGTCAGCCCCAGCATTTT. Its translation: CATSRDRGQPQHF.

This chain joins TRBV5-8 and TRBJ1-1, with D tentatively TRBD1 (5 bases). V lost 3 bases, J lost 4 bases, and 13 bases lay in between. CDR1 is SGHTS, CDR2 YDEGEE, per germline. The length of the CDR3 is 14 residues. The CDR3: CASSSRRGSTEAFF. Written as DNA, the CDR3 is TGTGCCAGCAGCTCCCGTAGGGGAAGCACTGAAGCTTTCTTT. Full variable domain (remainder filled in from reference TRBV5-8 and TRBJ1-1): EAGVTQSPTHLIKTRGQQATLRCSPISGHTSVYWYQQALGLGLQFLLWYDEGEERNRGNFPPRFSGRQFPNYSSELNVNALELEDSALYLCASSSRRGSTEAFFGQGTRLTVV.

The chain has TRBV29-1 and TRBJ2-3; D might be TRBD1 (6 bases). V was trimmed by 5 bases and J by 5 bases, leaving 14 bases between them. Germline CDR1 SQVTM, CDR2 ANQGSEA. This CDR3 has 13 residues. The CDR3 loop reads CSVRRTAQDTQYF. The DNA for the CDR3 is TGCAGCGTTCGTCGGACAGCCCAAGATACGCAGTATTTT.

The V gene is TRBV19, the J gene TRBJ2-7, with D maybe TRBD2 (5 bases). The CDR3 has 14 residues. From germline, CDR1 is LNHDA and CDR2 SQIVND (reference sequence). V lost 5 bases and J 7 bases, leaving 18 bases between the germline ends. CDR3 protein: CASSPQAAIREQYF. CDR3 in DNA: TGTGCCAGTAGTCCCCAAGCGGCGATTCGTGAGCAGTACTTC. Supplemented by reference TRBV19 and TRBJ2-7, the full variable domain reads DGGITQSPKYLFRKEGQNVTLSCEQNLNHDAMYWYRQDPGQGLRLIYYSQIVNDFQKGDIAEGYSVSREKKESFPLTVTSAQKNPTAFYLCASSPQAAIREQYFGPGTRLTVT.

The DNA of the CDR3 is TGTGCCAGCATGCGCCGGGGGAAGGACTATGGCTACACCTTC. Its protein product is CASMRRGKDYGYTF. J is TRBJ1-2 and V is TRBV27; D might be TRBD1 (5 bases). The CDR3 extends over 14 amino acids. Germline V gives CDR1 MNHEY, CDR2 SMNVEV (reference sequence). Deletions cut 7 bases from V and 3 bases from J, with 15 bases between.

The chain is built from TRBV5-6 and TRBJ1-1; weak D call: TRBD1 (6 bases). The germline V gene has CDR1 SGHDT and CDR2 YYEEEE. This CDR3 contains 14 residues. Trimming cost V 4 bases and J 10 bases, with 20 bases left between them. The CDR3 DNA follows: TGTGCCAGCAGCAGGCGGACAGAGGGGCGTCCAGCTTTCTTT. Encoded protein: CASSRRTEGRPAFF.

A single count supports this clone. The CDR3 region has the DNA TGTGCCAGCAGCCCGGGACAGGATGTCTACGAGCAGTACTTC. It yields the protein CASSPGQDVYEQYF. The genes are TRBV7-9 and TRBJ2-7; 8 bases are a match to TRBD1. V shed 5 bases and J 3 bases; nucleotides not matched to a gene: 6. The CDR3 loop spans 14 amino acids. Germline V gene data show CDR1 as SEHNR and CDR2 as FQNEAQ (reference sequence).

This chain connects TRBV2 to TRBJ2-3, with D maybe TRBD2 (6 bases). The CDR3 sequence is 15 residues long. The germline V gene has CDR1 SNHLY and CDR2 FYNNEI. V lost 6 bases and J lost 2, with 15 bases in between. In DNA form, the CDR3 reads TGTGCCAGCAGCGGGGGATCACATTCCACAGATACGCAGTATTTT. It is translated as CASSGGSHSTDTQYF.

A word on this clone: A read error may explain this, as a much larger clone is one base away. V is TRBV5-1 and J is TRBJ1-1, with D possibly TRBD1 on 6 matching bases. V lost 7 bases and J lost 1, with 11 bases in between. Germline V lookup: CDR1 SGHRS, CDR2 YFSETQ. This CDR3 is 13 amino acids long. The CDR3 loop reads CASEGQPNTEAFF. The CDR3 region has the DNA TGCGCCAGCGAAGGACAGCCGAACACTGAAGCTTTCTTT.

Written as DNA, the CDR3 is TGCGCCAGCAGACGGGACACCCAACTCCCCAATGAGCAGTTCTTC. Translated: CASRRDTQLPNEQFF. The genes are TRBV5-1 and TRBJ2-1, with D perhaps matching TRBD1 (6 bases). There are 15 residues in the CDR3. CDR1 SGHRS and CDR2 YFSETQ come from the germline V gene. Trimming shortened V by 5 bases and J by 6 bases, and 18 bases separated the two germline ends.

This clone was observed a few times. This sequence joins TRBV9 and TRBJ2-7, with D possibly matching TRBD2 (7 bases). Trimming took 4 bases from V and 2 from J, leaving 13 bases between them. Per the germline V gene, CDR1 is SGDLS and CDR2 is YYNGEE. The length of the CDR3 is 14 residues. The CDR3 bases are TGTGCCAGCAGCTGGGGGGGCTCAGCCTACGAGCAGTACTTC. This encodes CASSWGGSAYEQYF.

The chain carries TRBV4-1 and TRBJ1-4; D is perhaps TRBD1 (6 bases). The ends were cut back, 2 bases at V and 8 bases at J, with 15 bases in the middle. CDR3 length: 15 amino acids. Per the germline V gene, CDR1 is MGHRA and CDR2 is YSYEKL. The CDR3 region is CASSQTGTRAEKLFF. CDR3 in DNA: TGCGCCAGCAGCCAAACCGGGACAAGGGCGGAAAAACTGTTTTTT.

The CDR3 sequence is CASSLAGSWDITYGYTF. The DNA for the CDR3 is TGTGCCAGCAGCTTGGCGGGGAGTTGGGACATCACCTATGGCTACACCTTC. V usage is TRBV5-4 and J usage is TRBJ1-2, with D maybe TRBD1 (6 bases). Germline V gives CDR1 SGHNT, CDR2 YYREEE (reference sequence). V lost 0 bases to trimming and J lost 4 bases, with 19 bases between them. This CDR3 is 17 amino acids long.

This sequence joins TRBV6-4 and TRBJ1-2; 11 nucleotides align to TRBD1. Trimming at V came to 5 bases and at J to 4 bases, leaving 6 bases not matched to a gene. CDR3 length equals 15 residues. CDR1 is MRHNA and CDR2 is SNTAGT in the germline V gene. CDR3 protein: CASSMGQGGLYGYTF. The CDR3 DNA follows: TGTGCCAGCAGTATGGGACAGGGGGGGCTCTATGGCTACACCTTC.

Points on this clone: Germline and junction disagree at one end, which may indicate a read error. This chain joins TRBV18 and TRBJ1-6; D is ambiguous. This CDR3 contains 17 residues. CDR1 is KGHSH and CDR2 is LQKENI in the germline V gene. CDR3 sequence: CASSAPPREAGNSPLHF. Written as DNA, the CDR3 is TGTGCCAGCTCAGCACCCCCGAGGGAGGCGGGGAATTCACCCCTCCACTTT.

This clone appeared a few times. The V and J genes are TRBV5-6 and TRBJ2-7, with TRBD1 matching over 9 bases. The CDR3 length is 15 residues. Trimming cost V 3 bases and J 4 bases; bases outside gene matches: 8. Germline V CDR1 and CDR2: SGHDT, YYEEEE. CDR3 in amino acids: CASSWIRDRVYEQYF. CDR3 DNA: TGTGCCAGCAGCTGGATAAGGGACAGGGTTTACGAGCAGTACTTC. The complete variable domain, with remaining parts taken from reference TRBV5-6 and TRBJ2-7, reads DAGVTQSPTHLIKTRGQQVTLRCSPKSGHDTVSWYQQALGQGPQFIFQYYEEEERQRGNFPDRFSGHQFPNYSSELNVNALLLGDSALYLCASSWIRDRVYEQYFGPGTRLTVT.